The source of this T cell receptor (beta chain) is a study of CD8 T cells in Susac syndrome. The table lists this clonotype with a count of one. In germline, CDR1 is SQVTM, CDR2 ANQGSEA. V lost 7 bases to trimming and J lost 1 base, with 10 bases between them. The CDR3 totals 12 residues. RNA totalling roughly 0.45 to 1 ug underwent reverse transcription with random hexamers. TCRdb reprocessed the immunoSEQ multiplex PCR reads with MiXCR, giving one entry per CDR3 protein. The table lists some 260,000 distinct CDR3 sequences, roughly 95% of them singletons, with 0.055% to 0.075% in the top ten. This sequence was found in a human donor with multiple sclerosis. The chain combines TRBV29-1 with TRBJ1-1; D uncertain. The specimen was CD4+ T cells from PBMCs. Written as DNA, the CDR3 is TGCAGCGGAAAGAATGGGAACACTGAAGCTTTCTTT. Its protein is CSGKNGNTEAFF.